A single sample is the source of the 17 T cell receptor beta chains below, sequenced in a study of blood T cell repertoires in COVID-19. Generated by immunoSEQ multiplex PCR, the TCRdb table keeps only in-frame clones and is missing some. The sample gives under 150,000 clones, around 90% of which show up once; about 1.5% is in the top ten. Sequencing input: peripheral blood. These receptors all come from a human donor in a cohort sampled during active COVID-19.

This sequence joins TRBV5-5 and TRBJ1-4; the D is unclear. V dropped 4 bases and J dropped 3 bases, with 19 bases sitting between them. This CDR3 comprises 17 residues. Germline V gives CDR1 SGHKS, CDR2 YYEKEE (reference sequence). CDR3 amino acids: CASSKGPLKEANEKLFF. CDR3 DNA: TGTGCCAGCAGCAAGGGTCCGCTAAAGGAGGCTAATGAAAAACTGTTTTTT.

CDR3 sequence reads: CASSLSQAGTSSYEQYF. The CDR3 DNA is TGTGCCAGCAGCCTAAGTCAAGCCGGGACTAGCTCCTACGAGCAGTACTTC. This chain uses TRBV3-1 (or the pseudogene TRBV3-2) with TRBJ2-7; 8 bases agree with TRBD2. The V and J ends lost 4 bases and 0 bases, in that order; junction bases with no gene match: 11. The germline CDR1 and CDR2 sequences are LGHDT and YNNKEL (reference sequence). This CDR3 region has 17 residues.

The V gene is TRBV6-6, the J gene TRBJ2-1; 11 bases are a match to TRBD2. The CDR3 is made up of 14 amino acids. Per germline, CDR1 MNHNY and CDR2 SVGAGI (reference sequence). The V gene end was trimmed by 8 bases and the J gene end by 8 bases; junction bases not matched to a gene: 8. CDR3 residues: CASGASGRRDEQFF. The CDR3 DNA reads TGTGCCAGCGGGGCTAGCGGGAGGCGGGATGAGCAGTTCTTC.

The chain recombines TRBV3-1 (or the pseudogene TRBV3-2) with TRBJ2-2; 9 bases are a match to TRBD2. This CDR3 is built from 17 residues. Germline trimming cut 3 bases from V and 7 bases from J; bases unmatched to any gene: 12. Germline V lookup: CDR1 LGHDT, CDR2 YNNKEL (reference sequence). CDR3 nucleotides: TGTGCCAGCAGCCATTACGCCGCGGGGGGGCGTCTCGGGGAGCTGTTTTTT. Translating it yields CASSHYAAGGRLGELFF.

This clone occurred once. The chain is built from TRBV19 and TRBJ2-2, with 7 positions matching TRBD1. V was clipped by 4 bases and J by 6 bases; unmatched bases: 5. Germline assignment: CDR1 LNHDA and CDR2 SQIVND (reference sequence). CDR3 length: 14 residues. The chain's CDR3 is CASSTTGQAGELFF. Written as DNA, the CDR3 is TGTGCCAGTAGTACGACAGGGCAGGCCGGGGAGCTGTTTTTT.

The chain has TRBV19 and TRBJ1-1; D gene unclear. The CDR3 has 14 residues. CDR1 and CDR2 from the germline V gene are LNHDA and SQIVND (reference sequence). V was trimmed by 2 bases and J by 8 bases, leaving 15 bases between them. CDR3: CASSIIRSPSEAFF. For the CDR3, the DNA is TGTGCCAGTAGTATAATCAGGTCGCCCTCCGAAGCTTTCTTT.

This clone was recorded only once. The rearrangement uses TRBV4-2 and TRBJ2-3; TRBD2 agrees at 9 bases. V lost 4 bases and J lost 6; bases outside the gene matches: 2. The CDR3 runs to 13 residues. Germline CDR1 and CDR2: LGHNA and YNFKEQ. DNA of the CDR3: TGTGCCAGCAGCCGCGGGGGGGCCGATACGCAGTATTTT. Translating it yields CASSRGGADTQYF.

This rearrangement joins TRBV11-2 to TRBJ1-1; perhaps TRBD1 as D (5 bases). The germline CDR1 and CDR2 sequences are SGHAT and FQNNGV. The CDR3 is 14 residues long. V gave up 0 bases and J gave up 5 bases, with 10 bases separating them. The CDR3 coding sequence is TGTGCCAGCAGCTTAGATCCAGGGCAAACTGAAGCTTTCTTT. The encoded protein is CASSLDPGQTEAFF.

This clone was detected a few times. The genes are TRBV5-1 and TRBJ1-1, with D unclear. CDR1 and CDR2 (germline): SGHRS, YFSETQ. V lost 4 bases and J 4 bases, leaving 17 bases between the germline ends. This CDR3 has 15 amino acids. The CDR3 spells CASSPGEGFFTEAFF. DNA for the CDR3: TGCGCCAGCAGCCCGGGCGAGGGTTTTTTCACTGAAGCTTTCTTT.

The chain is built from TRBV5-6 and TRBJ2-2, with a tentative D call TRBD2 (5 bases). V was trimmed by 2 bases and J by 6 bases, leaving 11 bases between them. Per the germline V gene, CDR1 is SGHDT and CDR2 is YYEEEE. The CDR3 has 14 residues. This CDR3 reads CASSFEGWPGELFF. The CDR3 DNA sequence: TGTGCCAGCAGCTTTGAGGGTTGGCCCGGGGAGCTGTTTTTT.

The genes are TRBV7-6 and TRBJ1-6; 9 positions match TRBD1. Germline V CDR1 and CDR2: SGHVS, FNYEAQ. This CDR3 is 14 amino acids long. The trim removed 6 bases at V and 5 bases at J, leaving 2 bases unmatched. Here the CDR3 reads CASRRTGDNSPLHF. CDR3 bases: TGTGCCAGCAGGAGGACAGGGGATAATTCACCCCTCCACTTT.

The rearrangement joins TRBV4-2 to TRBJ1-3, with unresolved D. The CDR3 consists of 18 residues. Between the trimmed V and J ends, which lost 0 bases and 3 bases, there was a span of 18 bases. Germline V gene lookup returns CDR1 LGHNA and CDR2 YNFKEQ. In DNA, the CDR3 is TGTGCCAGCAGCCAAGAGAGCGGATACTTAGGTGATGGAAACACCATATATTTT. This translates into CASSQESGYLGDGNTIYF.

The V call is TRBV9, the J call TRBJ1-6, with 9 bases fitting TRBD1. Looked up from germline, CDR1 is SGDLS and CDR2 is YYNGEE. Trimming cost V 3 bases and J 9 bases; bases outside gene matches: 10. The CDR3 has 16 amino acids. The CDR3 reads CASSARTGTGLSPLHF. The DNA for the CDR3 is TGTGCCAGCAGCGCCCGCACCGGGACAGGGCTTTCACCCCTCCACTTT.

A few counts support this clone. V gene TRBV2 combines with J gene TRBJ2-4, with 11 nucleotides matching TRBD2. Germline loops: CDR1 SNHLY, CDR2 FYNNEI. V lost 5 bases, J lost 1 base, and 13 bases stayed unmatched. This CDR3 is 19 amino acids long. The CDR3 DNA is TGTGCCAGCAGTCGACCGGGACTAGCGGCCAGCTCGGCCAAAAACATTCAGTACTTC. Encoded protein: CASSRPGLAASSAKNIQYF.

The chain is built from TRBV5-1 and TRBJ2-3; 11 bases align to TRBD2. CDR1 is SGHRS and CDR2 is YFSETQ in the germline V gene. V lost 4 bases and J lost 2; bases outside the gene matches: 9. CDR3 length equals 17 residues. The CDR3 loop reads CASSPFSGRANTDTQYF. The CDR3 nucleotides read TGCGCCAGCAGCCCTTTTAGCGGGAGGGCCAACACAGATACGCAGTATTTT.

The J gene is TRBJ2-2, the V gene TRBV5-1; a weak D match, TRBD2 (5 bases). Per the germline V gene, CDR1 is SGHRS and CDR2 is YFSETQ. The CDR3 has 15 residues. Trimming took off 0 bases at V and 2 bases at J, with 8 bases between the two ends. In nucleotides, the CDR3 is TGCGCCAGCAGCTTGGCCGGGATCAACACCGGGGAGCTGTTTTTT. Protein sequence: CASSLAGINTGELFF.

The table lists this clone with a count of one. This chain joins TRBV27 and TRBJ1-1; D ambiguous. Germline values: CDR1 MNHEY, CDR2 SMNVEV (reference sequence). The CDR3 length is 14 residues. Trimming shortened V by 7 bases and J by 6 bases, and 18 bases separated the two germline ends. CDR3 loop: CASTSRRLGAEAFF. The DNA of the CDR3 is TGTGCCAGCACCTCGAGAAGGTTGGGCGCTGAAGCTTTCTTT.